Presented here are 13 T cell receptor beta chains from one specimen sequenced in a study of siplizumab effects on memory and regulatory T cells. Profiling relied on immunoSEQ multiplex PCR, and the TCRdb table lists in-frame clones only, not all of them. The repertoire holds 70,000 to 100,000 clones, approximately 96% seen once, with around 0.029% in the top ten. Sequenced input: naive CD4+ T cells sorted from blood. The receptors here all came from a human donor in good health.

The chain combines TRBV7-3 with TRBJ2-7; D perhaps matches TRBD2 (5 bases). This CDR3 has 15 residues. Deletions cut 2 bases from V and 0 bases from J, with 11 bases between. The germline gives CDR1 SGHTA, CDR2 FQGTGA. CDR3 in amino acids: CASSLGGSSSYEQYF. The CDR3 nucleotides are TGTGCCAGCAGCTTAGGCGGGTCTAGCTCCTACGAGCAGTACTTC.

The genes are TRBV20-1 and TRBJ1-4; D is ambiguous. Trimming pared 5 bases from V and 8 bases from J, leaving 9 bases between. CDR3 size: 11 residues. Germline V CDR1 and CDR2: DFQATT, SNEGSKA (reference sequence). CDR3 coding DNA: TGCAGTGCTGCGCGTTCGGAAAAACTGTTTTTT. Translated: CSAARSEKLFF.

The rearrangement links TRBV19 to TRBJ1-2, with a tentative D call TRBD1 (6 bases). The CDR3 is 16 amino acids. Looked up from germline, CDR1 is LNHDA and CDR2 is SQIVND (reference sequence). Deletions cut 4 bases from V and 4 bases from J, with 19 bases between. CDR3 in DNA: TGTGCCAGTAGTAACTGGGGGCGCCTCATCCCCTATGGCTACACCTTC. Translated, it gives CASSNWGRLIPYGYTF.

The V call is TRBV19, the J call TRBJ1-3; D gene unclear. Germline CDR1 LNHDA, CDR2 SQIVND (reference sequence). The germline V and J ends were trimmed by 5 bases and 0 bases, with 11 bases remaining between them. This CDR3 contains 15 residues. CDR3 region: CASSWQAYSGNTIYF. The CDR3 bases are TGTGCCAGTAGTTGGCAGGCCTACTCTGGAAACACCATATATTTT.

This clone was counted a single time. The V gene is TRBV4-1, the J gene TRBJ2-2, with D perhaps TRBD1 (6 bases). This CDR3 spans 16 amino acids. V was shortened by 0 bases and J by 9 bases, with 17 bases between the two germline ends. Per germline, CDR1 MGHRA and CDR2 YSYEKL. The DNA of the CDR3 is TGCGCCAGCAGCCAAGACTTCTTTGGGGGCAGCAGGGAGCTGTTTTTT. It codes for CASSQDFFGGSRELFF.

The chain is built from TRBV19 and TRBJ1-1; 10 nucleotides line up with TRBD1. CDR3 length: 18 residues. Germline V CDR1 and CDR2: LNHDA, SQIVND (reference sequence). Losses at the gene ends were 4 bases for V and 4 bases for J; bases not matched to a gene: 15. Written as DNA, the CDR3 is TGTGCCAGTAGTACCATAAGACAGGGGGCAAGAGGGAGCACTGAAGCTTTCTTT. This codes for CASSTIRQGARGSTEAFF.

V is TRBV6-5 and J is TRBJ1-1; D gene ambiguous. CDR1 and CDR2 (germline): MNHEY, SVGAGI. Trimming removed 6 bases from V and 3 bases from J, with 5 bases in between. The CDR3 spans 11 residues. This chain's CDR3 is CASRGYTEAFF. The CDR3, as DNA: TGTGCCAGCAGGGGGTACACTGAAGCTTTCTTT.

The V gene is TRBV15, the J gene TRBJ1-3, with D unresolved. CDR1 is LNHNV, CDR2 YYDKDF, per germline (reference sequence). V was pared by 3 bases and J by 4 bases, with 13 bases between. The CDR3 has 15 residues. The CDR3 reads CATSRGREDGNTIYF. In nucleotides, the CDR3 is TGTGCCACCAGCAGGGGAAGGGAGGACGGAAACACCATATATTTT.

V usage is TRBV5-1 and J usage is TRBJ1-1, with 7 bases matching TRBD1. J lost 2 bases, V lost 4 bases, and 8 bases had no gene match. The CDR3 extends over 15 amino acids. Germline assignment: CDR1 SGHRS and CDR2 YFSETQ. The CDR3 region has the DNA TGCGCCAGCAGCCGGCTCCAGGGGGGTAACACTGAAGCTTTCTTT. It codes for CASSRLQGGNTEAFF.

The gene calls are TRBV7-2 and TRBJ1-4, with 8 bases aligning to TRBD1. The trim removed 2 bases at V and 14 bases at J, leaving 7 bases unmatched. CDR1 and CDR2 (germline): SGHTA, FQGNSA. The CDR3 runs to 13 residues. CDR3 nucleotide sequence: TGTGCCAGCAGCTTACTGTCGGGACAGGCTCTGTTTTTT. Translation: CASSLLSGQALFF.

This clone showed up just a few times. The chain has TRBV28 and TRBJ1-2, with 9 bases that match TRBD1. Germline CDR1 reads MDHEN; CDR2 reads SYDVKM. The CDR3 has 13 residues. The trim removed 6 bases at V and 7 bases at J, leaving 6 bases unmatched. The DNA for the CDR3 is TGTGCCAGCAGGATACAGGGGGCGCGTGGCTACACCTTC. Amino acids: CASRIQGARGYTF.

This chain links TRBV6-1 with TRBJ2-1; TRBD1 agrees at 8 bases. Trimming took 8 bases from V and 2 from J; bases not matched to a gene: 8. CDR3 length equals 15 residues. Germline V gene sequence: CDR1 MNHNS, CDR2 SASEGT. CDR3 region: CASGERTGPYNEQFF. CDR3 bases: TGTGCCAGCGGGGAGAGGACAGGGCCCTACAATGAGCAGTTCTTC.

This clone was counted a single time. The chain uses TRBV6-4 and TRBJ2-7, with TRBD2 as a possible D gene (5 bases). The CDR3 runs to 14 residues. The V gene's germline CDR1 is MRHNA and CDR2 SNTAGT. V was cut by 2 bases and J by 6 bases, with 14 bases left in between. This CDR3 is CASSDPSQLGEQYF. The CDR3 nucleotides are TGTGCCAGCAGTGACCCCTCCCAACTAGGCGAGCAGTACTTC.